This TCR beta chain was profiled in a study of neoadjuvant anti-PD-1 for oral cavity cancer. Notes on the study in general: TCR analyses covered only a few patients per response group. Treg/Th17 ratio rose with pretreatment blood and fell with post-treatment tumor TCRbeta clonality.

On this clone: Antigen specificity is unknown.

Most PBMC samples had 480 ng input DNA in six replicates. Data came from immunoSEQ multiplex PCR; TCRdb stores just in-frame clones and leaves some out. The sample lists 75,000 or so clones; approximately 84% were seen once. The CDR3 has 14 amino acids. Germline V gene lookup returns CDR1 MDHEN and CDR2 SYDVKM. V shed 7 bases and J 2 bases; nucleotides not matched to a gene: 8. The starting material was PBMCs, obtained before nivolumab (anti-PD-1) treatment. This TCR was sampled from a person between 40 and 85 years old with oral cavity squamous cell carcinoma. The chain is built from TRBV28 and TRBJ2-7; 7 bases are shared with TRBD1. The CDR3 DNA reads TGTGCCAGCACGCATCAGACAGGGACCTACGAGCAGTACTTC. As protein: CASTHQTGTYEQYF.